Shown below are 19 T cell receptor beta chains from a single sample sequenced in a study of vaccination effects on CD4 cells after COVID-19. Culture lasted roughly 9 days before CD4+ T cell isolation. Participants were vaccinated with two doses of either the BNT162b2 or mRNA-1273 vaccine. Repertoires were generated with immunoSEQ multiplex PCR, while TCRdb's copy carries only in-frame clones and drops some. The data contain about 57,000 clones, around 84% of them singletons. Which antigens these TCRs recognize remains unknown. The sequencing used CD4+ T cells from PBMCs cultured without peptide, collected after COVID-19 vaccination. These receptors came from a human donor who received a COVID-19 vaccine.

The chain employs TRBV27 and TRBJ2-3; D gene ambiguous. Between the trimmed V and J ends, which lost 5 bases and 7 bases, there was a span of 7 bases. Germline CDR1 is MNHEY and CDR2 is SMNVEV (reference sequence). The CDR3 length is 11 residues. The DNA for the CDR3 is TGTGCCAGCAGTCTAGGGAATACGCAGTATTTT. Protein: CASSLGNTQYF.

The CDR3 DNA reads as TGTGCCAGCAGCTCTAAAGAGACCGGGACAGCATCTAACTATGGCTACACCTTC. The encoded protein is CASSSKETGTASNYGYTF. The chain couples TRBV7-9 to TRBJ1-2; 7 nucleotides line up with TRBD1. Germline CDR1 and CDR2: SEHNR and FQNEAQ (reference sequence). CDR3 size: 18 residues. V gave up 4 bases and J gave up 0 bases; unmatched junction bases: 14. The full variable domain, in which reference TRBV7-9 and TRBJ1-2 provide the parts outside the CDR3, is DTGVSQNPRHKITKRGQNVTFRCDPISEHNRLYWYRQTLGQGPEFLTYFQNEAQLEKSRLLSDRFSAERPKGSFSTLEIQRTEQGDSAMYLCASSSKETGTASNYGYTFGSGTRLTVV.

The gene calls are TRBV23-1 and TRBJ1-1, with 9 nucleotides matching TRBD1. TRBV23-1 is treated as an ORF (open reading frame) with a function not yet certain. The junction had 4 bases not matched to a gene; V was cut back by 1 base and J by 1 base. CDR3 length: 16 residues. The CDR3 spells CASSQLGQGKNTEAFF. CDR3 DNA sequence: TGCGCCAGCAGTCAATTGGGACAGGGAAAGAACACTGAAGCTTTCTTT.

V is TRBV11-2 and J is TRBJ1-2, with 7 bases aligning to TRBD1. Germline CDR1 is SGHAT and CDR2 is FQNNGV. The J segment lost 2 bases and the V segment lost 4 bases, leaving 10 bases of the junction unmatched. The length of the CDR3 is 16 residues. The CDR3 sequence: CASSSRTGESNYGYTF. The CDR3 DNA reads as TGTGCCAGCAGCTCCCGGACAGGCGAATCGAACTATGGCTACACCTTC.

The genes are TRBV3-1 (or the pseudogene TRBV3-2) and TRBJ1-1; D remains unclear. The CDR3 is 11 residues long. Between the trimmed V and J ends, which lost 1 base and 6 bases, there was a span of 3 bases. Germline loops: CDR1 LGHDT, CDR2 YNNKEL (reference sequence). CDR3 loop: CASSQGAEAFF. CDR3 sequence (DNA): TGTGCCAGCAGCCAAGGAGCTGAAGCTTTCTTT.

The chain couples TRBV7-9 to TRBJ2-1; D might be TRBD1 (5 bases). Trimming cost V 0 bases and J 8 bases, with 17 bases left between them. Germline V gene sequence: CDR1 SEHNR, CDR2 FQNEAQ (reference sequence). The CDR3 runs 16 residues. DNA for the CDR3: TGTGCCAGCAGCTTAGCGTCTGGGCAGGGTGGGCATGAGCAGTTCTTC. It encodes CASSLASGQGGHEQFF.

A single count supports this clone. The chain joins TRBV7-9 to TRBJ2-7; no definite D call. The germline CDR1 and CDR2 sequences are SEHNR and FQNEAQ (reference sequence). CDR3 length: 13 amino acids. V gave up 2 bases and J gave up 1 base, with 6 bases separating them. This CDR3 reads CASSLFRSYEQYF. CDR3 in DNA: TGTGCCAGCAGCTTATTCAGATCCTACGAGCAGTACTTC.

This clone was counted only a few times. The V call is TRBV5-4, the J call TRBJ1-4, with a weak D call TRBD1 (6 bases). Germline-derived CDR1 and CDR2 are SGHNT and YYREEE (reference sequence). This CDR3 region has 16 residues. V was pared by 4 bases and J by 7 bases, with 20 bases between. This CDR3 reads CASSQSPGGRGEKLFF. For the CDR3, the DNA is TGTGCCAGCAGCCAAAGCCCCGGGGGGCGCGGTGAAAAACTGTTTTTT.

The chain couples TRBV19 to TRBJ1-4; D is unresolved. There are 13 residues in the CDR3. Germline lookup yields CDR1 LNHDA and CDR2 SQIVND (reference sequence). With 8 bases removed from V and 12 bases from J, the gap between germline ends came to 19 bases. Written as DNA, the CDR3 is TGTGCCAGTGGAAACCCCAAAGGGTTGCAACTGTTTTTT. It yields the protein CASGNPKGLQLFF. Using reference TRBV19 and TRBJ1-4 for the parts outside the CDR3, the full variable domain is DGGITQSPKYLFRKEGQNVTLSCEQNLNHDAMYWYRQDPGQGLRLIYYSQIVNDFQKGDIAEGYSVSREKKESFPLTVTSAQKNPTAFYLCASGNPKGLQLFFGSGTQLSVL.

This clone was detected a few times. The CDR3 loop reads CASSRAGSGNTIYF. The DNA of the CDR3 is TGTGCCAGCAGTCGTGCGGGTTCTGGAAACACCATATATTTT. This chain links TRBV5-6 with TRBJ1-3; no clear D gene. Germline loops: CDR1 SGHDT, CDR2 YYEEEE. V gave up 5 bases and J gave up 1 base, with 10 bases separating them. The CDR3 consists of 14 residues. The full variable domain, its missing parts supplied by reference TRBV5-6 and TRBJ1-3, is DAGVTQSPTHLIKTRGQQVTLRCSPKSGHDTVSWYQQALGQGPQFIFQYYEEEERQRGNFPDRFSGHQFPNYSSELNVNALLLGDSALYLCASSRAGSGNTIYFGEGSWLTVV.

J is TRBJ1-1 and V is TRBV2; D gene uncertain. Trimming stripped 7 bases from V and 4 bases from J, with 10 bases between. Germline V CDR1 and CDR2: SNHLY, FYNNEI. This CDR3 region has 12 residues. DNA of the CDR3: TGTGCCAGCACGGGTGAAGTCACTGAAGCTTTCTTT. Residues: CASTGEVTEAFF.

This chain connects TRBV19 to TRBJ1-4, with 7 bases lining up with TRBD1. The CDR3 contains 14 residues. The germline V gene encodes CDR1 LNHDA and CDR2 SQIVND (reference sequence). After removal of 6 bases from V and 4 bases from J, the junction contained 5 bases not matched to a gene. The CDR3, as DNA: TGTGCCAGTAGATTGGGACAGCTTAATGAAAAACTGTTTTTT. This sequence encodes CASRLGQLNEKLFF.

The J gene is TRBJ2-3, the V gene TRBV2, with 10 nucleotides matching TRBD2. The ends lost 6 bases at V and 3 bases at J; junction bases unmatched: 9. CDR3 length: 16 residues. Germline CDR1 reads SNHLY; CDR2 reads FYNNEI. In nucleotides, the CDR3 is TGTGCCAGCAGGAGCGGGAGGGCCGTTTTAACAGATACGCAGTATTTT. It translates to CASRSGRAVLTDTQYF. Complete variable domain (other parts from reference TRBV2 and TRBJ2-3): EPEVTQTPSHQVTQMGQEVILRCVPISNHLYFYWYRQILGQKVEFLVSFYNNEISEKSEIFDDQFSVERPDGSNFTLKIRSTKLEDSAMYFCASRSGRAVLTDTQYFGPGTRLTVL.

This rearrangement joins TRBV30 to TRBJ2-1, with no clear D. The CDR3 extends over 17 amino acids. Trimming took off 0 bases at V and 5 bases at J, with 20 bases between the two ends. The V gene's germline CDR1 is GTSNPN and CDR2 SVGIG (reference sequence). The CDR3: CAWSVDHSLLVDNEQFF. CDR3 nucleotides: TGTGCCTGGAGTGTGGACCATAGTTTGTTAGTGGACAATGAGCAGTTCTTC.

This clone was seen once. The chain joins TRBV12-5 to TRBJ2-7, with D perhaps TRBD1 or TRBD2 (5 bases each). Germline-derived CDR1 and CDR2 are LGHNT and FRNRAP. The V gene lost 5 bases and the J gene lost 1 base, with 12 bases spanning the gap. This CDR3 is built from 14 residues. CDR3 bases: TGTGCTAGTGGTCTGGGACGCAAATCCTACGAGCAGTACTTC. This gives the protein CASGLGRKSYEQYF.

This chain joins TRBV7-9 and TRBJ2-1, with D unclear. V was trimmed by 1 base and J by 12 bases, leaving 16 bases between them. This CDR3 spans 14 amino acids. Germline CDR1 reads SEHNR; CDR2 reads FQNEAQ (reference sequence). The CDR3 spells CASSLGPAAQGQFF. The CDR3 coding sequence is TGTGCCAGCAGCTTAGGCCCCGCAGCGCAAGGGCAGTTCTTC.

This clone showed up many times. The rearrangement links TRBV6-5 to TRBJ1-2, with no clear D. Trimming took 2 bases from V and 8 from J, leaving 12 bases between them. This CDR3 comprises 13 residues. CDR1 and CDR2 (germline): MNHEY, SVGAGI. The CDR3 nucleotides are TGTGCCAGCAGTTACGTAGTAGGGCAAGGCTACACCTTC. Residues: CASSYVVGQGYTF.

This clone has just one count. The CDR3 sequence: CASSEVGGGQGGKLFF. Written as DNA, the CDR3 is TGTGCCAGCAGTGAAGTGGGGGGGGGACAGGGTGGAAAACTGTTTTTT. This chain joins TRBV2 and TRBJ1-4; 9 bases are shared with TRBD1. CDR1 is SNHLY and CDR2 is FYNNEI in the germline V gene. Trimming at V came to 1 base and at J to 10 bases, leaving 10 bases not matched to a gene. The CDR3 runs 16 residues.

The CDR3 sequence is CASSWSGDNEQFF. Written as DNA, the CDR3 is TGTGCCAGCAGTTGGTCTGGGGACAATGAGCAGTTCTTC. The V and J genes are TRBV6-2 or TRBV6-3 and TRBJ2-1; D not certain. The ends were cut back, 4 bases at V and 5 bases at J, with 9 bases in the middle. The CDR3 is 13 residues long. Germline V lookup: CDR1 MNHEY, CDR2 SVGEGT.